The present TCR beta chain was sequenced within a study of T cell responses to AZD1222 COVID-19 vaccine (dated by TCRdb to the early 2020s). Study-level background: A total of 230 to 250 trial participants underwent TCR sequencing, of whom some 210 received two doses of AZD1222 and about 26 received two doses of the MenACWY control vaccine. Enrollment into the trials was organized by age into subgroups of 18-55, 56-69 and 70-plus years, and those subgroups contained approximately 150, 30 and 60 TCR-sequenced participants, respectively.

Details on this clone: Its recognized antigen is unknown. The sample holds no much larger clone one base away, and base qualities are not on file.

This specimen's time point label, per the study, means: baseline before first vaccination. The sample's treatment or condition, from its label and the paper: meningococcal conjugate vaccine given as trial control. Vaccinee samples came from UK trials COV001 and COV002, including a single-blind randomized controlled phase 2/3 trial of AZD1222 (ChAdOx1 nCoV-19) in healthy adults. Trial participant PBMC samples were collected at day 0 and day 28 after the second dose for TCRbeta chain sequencing. The CDR3 regions of human TCRbeta chains were subjected to immunosequencing. In the original analysis: Repertoire TCRs were checked for matches against a reference library of SARS-CoV-2-specific TCRs that had been generated using the MIRA antigen-specificity platform. Breadth was defined as the fraction of unique TCRs that were SARS-CoV-2-associated. Depth was defined as the fraction of total T cells that were SARS-CoV-2-associated. Each spike-specific TCR was assigned to its reactive spike region and to a CD4 or CD8 class using the MIRA data. Log10-transformed breadth and depth values were compared by one-way ANOVA with Sidak's multiple comparisons tests. In its TCRdb copy, this immuneACCESS table keeps in-frame sequences only and misses some clones. Where compared with another copy, unresolved V genes explain less than half of these, and the others have no known cause. The V and J calls and the clone size are those of that table, but D and trimming were determined from the DNA. The sample includes about 150,000 clones, with approximately 88% observed a single time. The ten top clones hold under 3.5% of the sample.

CDR1 and CDR2 are read off the germline V gene (reference sequence) as MNHNY and SVGAGI. Trimming takes 3 bases off V and 7 bases off J; junction bases not matched to a gene: 10. The CDR3 starts with the cysteine, ends with the phenylalanine, and has 15 residues. CDR3 DNA is the only sequence kept; it has 45 bases, read in frame from the first base. What the work shows at the level of the full study, not this receptor alone: Conclusions about previously exposed vaccinees are limited, since just 5 or 6 AZD1222 recipients were seropositive for SARS-CoV-2 at baseline. Nearly half of unique spike-specific TCRs reportedly recognized epitopes outside regions mutated in the B.1.351 and B.1.1.7 variants. Because no day 14 peak-response samples were available, repertoires were characterized only after the peak T cell response. The vaccine-associated CD4 TCRs covered the entire spike protein, and the dominant responses fell in regions 160-218 and 743-854. Spike-specific TCR breadth and depth rose significantly after two AZD1222 doses compared with day 0 and with MenACWY recipients. Most participants were white British and females outnumbered males, and the authors suggested that clonal diversity may have been underestimated. In the small 56-69-year group, the increase in depth fell short of significance, most likely because of low power.

The sequenced sample was peripheral blood, obtained on day 0 of MenACWY control vaccination. The source is an adult in good health. Recombination linked TRBV6-6 to TRBJ2-7, and TRBD1 matches 9 of the central bases. This receptor carries the CDR3 CASSYDGTGSTEQYF. The base sequence is TGTGCCAGCAGTTATGACGGGACAGGGTCTACGGAGCAGTACTTC.